This T cell receptor (beta chain) was found in a study of T cells after yellow fever vaccination. The study, taken as a whole, reports: The study found a weaker secondary response that peaked faster, day 5 versus 15. Abundant clonotypes from the bulk population could get into FACS-sorted repertoires as contaminants. Detected again after the booster were most primary-vaccination clones, at approximately 96% CD4 and 80% to 90% CD8.

In this sample, this clonotype turned up a few times. As yet, its antigen is unknown. It was through 5'RACE template switching that TCR cDNA was made, with a universal primer site and UMIs added. TCRdb re-called the 5' RACE reads through MiXCR, storing one row per CDR3 protein. This table holds 400,000 or so distinct CDR3 sequences, around 20% found once. Germline lookup yields CDR1 SGHTA and CDR2 FQGTGA. The CDR3 is 15 residues long. V was clipped by 4 bases and J by 5 bases; unmatched bases: 8. Specimen: PBMCs, collected before the yellow fever booster vaccination. J is TRBJ2-1 and V is TRBV7-3, with 7 bases fitting TRBD1. The sequence derives from a man between 18 and 35 years old who received the YFV17D yellow fever vaccine. CDR3: CASSSQGVPNNEQFF. CDR3 DNA: TGTGCCAGCAGCTCTCAGGGGGTCCCGAACAATGAGCAGTTCTTC.